This entry describes one T cell receptor beta chain. This sample includes further DNA sequences coding for the same CDR3. Germline CDR1 is SGHRS and CDR2 is YFSETQ. This CDR3 spans 13 amino acids. The germline V and J ends were trimmed by 0 bases and 6 bases, with 7 bases remaining between them. This entry comes from a study of shared clonotypes between healthy human individuals. The overall study: The cohort comprised two women and three men. Their ages spanned 18 to 49 years. Donors had three CD4 naive, three CD4 memory, two CD8 naive and one CD8 memory plate apiece.

Some clones are missing from TCRdb's copy, which holds only in-frame ones; the method was immunoSEQ multiplex PCR. Among millions of clones listed, 85% to 95% were seen once. The V call is TRBV5-1, the J call TRBJ2-1; possible D gene TRBD2, 5 bases. The sequence was obtained from a young man in good health. The material sequenced was naive CD4+ T cells sorted from blood. Noted subset: CD45RA+ positively selected. The CDR3 DNA follows: TGCGCCAGCAGCTTGGCGGGGTTCAATGAGCAGTTCTTC. Amino acid sequence: CASSLAGFNEQFF.